A single sample gave rise to the 29 T cell receptor beta chains below, sequenced in a study of T cells in Graves' hyperthyroidism and ophthalmopathy. TCR beta CDR3 regions were amplified from RNA. First-round RT-PCR targeting the TCR CDR3 was performed with the HTBI primer set. TCRdb processed the multiplex PCR reads anew with MiXCR; each CDR3 protein has one entry. This table holds hundreds of thousands of distinct CDR3 sequences, about 15% found once. Sequencing used blood. The receptors here all came from a woman younger than 45 with Graves' hyperthyroidism.

This rearrangement joins TRBV7-9 to TRBJ1-1; D is perhaps TRBD1 (6 bases). CDR1 and CDR2 from the germline V gene are SEHNR and FQNEAQ (reference sequence). The CDR3 extends over 14 amino acids. Trimming shortened V by 3 bases and J by 4 bases, and 12 bases separated the two germline ends. The CDR3 is CASSLGAQGTEAFF. CDR3 nucleotide sequence: TGTGCCAGCAGCTTGGGGGCGCAGGGCACTGAAGCTTTCTTT. The whole variable domain, filled in from reference TRBV7-9 and TRBJ1-1, reads DTGVSQNPRHKITKRGQNVTFRCDPISEHNRLYWYRQTLGQGPEFLTYFQNEAQLEKSRLLSDRFSAERPKGSFSTLEIQRTEQGDSAMYLCASSLGAQGTEAFFGQGTRLTVV.

The sample holds many counts of this clonotype. The V and J genes are TRBV27 and TRBJ2-7; D perhaps matches TRBD2 (6 bases). The germline CDR1 and CDR2 sequences are MNHEY and SMNVEV (reference sequence). V was shortened by 0 bases and J by 0 bases, with 12 bases between the two germline ends. This CDR3 has 16 amino acids. The DNA of the CDR3 is TGTGCCAGCAGTTTATCTGGGACTCCCCTCTCCTACGAGCAGTACTTC. Residues: CASSLSGTPLSYEQYF.

At least ten counts were recorded for this clonotype. This chain connects TRBV27 to TRBJ2-1; D could derive from TRBD1 or TRBD2 (6 bases each). Trimming left V 0 bases short and J 1 base short, with 10 bases between. This CDR3 is 16 amino acids long. Germline V lookup: CDR1 MNHEY, CDR2 SMNVEV (reference sequence). The CDR3 sequence: CASSLSGGGSYNEQFF. The CDR3 DNA reads TGTGCCAGCAGTTTATCCGGGGGCGGTTCCTACAATGAGCAGTTCTTC.

The table lists this clonotype with many counts. CDR3 amino acids: CASSARTGRNYGYTF. CDR3 DNA sequence: TGTGCCAGTAGTGCCCGGACAGGGCGGAACTATGGCTACACCTTC. V is TRBV19 and J is TRBJ1-2, with 8 bases aligning to TRBD1. Trimming cost V 5 bases and J 2 bases; bases outside gene matches: 7. There are 15 residues in the CDR3. Per germline, CDR1 LNHDA and CDR2 SQIVND (reference sequence). Based on the CDR3 plus reference TRBV19 and TRBJ1-2, the full variable domain is DGGITQSPKYLFRKEGQNVTLSCEQNLNHDAMYWYRQDPGQGLRLIYYSQIVNDFQKGDIAEGYSVSREKKESFPLTVTSAQKNPTAFYLCASSARTGRNYGYTFGSGTRLTVV.

This clonotype was seen only a few times. The V gene is TRBV3-1, the J gene TRBJ2-3; the match to TRBD1 covers 8 bases. J was trimmed by 0 bases and V by 4 bases; bases with no gene match: 9. CDR3 length equals 17 residues. Per germline, CDR1 LGHDT and CDR2 YNNKEL (reference sequence). CDR3: CASSPTTGDQSTDTQYF. CDR3 bases: TGTGCCAGCAGCCCAACGACAGGGGATCAGAGCACAGATACGCAGTATTTT.

This clonotype was seen at least ten times. In nucleotides, the CDR3 is TGTGCCAGCTTTGGTAGGACAGGGTCCTACGAGCAGTACTTC. This codes for CASFGRTGSYEQYF. The gene calls are TRBV28 and TRBJ2-7; 8 positions agree with TRBD1. Losses at the gene ends were 8 bases for V and 1 base for J; bases not matched to a gene: 7. Germline lookup yields CDR1 MDHEN and CDR2 SYDVKM. The CDR3 loop spans 14 amino acids. Variable domain in full (rest from reference TRBV28 and TRBJ2-7): DVKVTQSSRYLVKRTGEKVFLECVQDMDHENMFWYRQDPGLGLRLIYFSYDVKMKEKGDIPEGYSVSREKKERFSLILESASTNQTSMYLCASFGRTGSYEQYFGPGTRLTVT.

The table lists this clonotype with many counts. V gene TRBV12-3 or TRBV12-4 combines with J gene TRBJ2-1, with 8 bases identical to TRBD2. This CDR3 spans 15 amino acids. V trimming: 8 bases; J trimming: 5 bases; junction bases outside the gene matches: 11. The CDR3 nucleotides read TGTGCCAGCGGCCTCTTCCGGGGGGGAGACAATGAGCAGTTCTTC. Encoded protein: CASGLFRGGDNEQFF.

This clonotype showed up many times. The chain is built from TRBV4-1 and TRBJ2-1; 11 bases are shared with TRBD2. V lost 0 bases to trimming and J lost 5 bases; unmatched junction nucleotides: 3. The CDR3 length is 16 residues. From germline, CDR1 is MGHRA and CDR2 YSYEKL. CDR3 protein: CASSQDRLAGNNEQFF. As DNA, the CDR3 is TGCGCCAGCAGCCAAGATAGACTAGCGGGGAACAATGAGCAGTTCTTC.

Note on this clonotype: Being one base from a much bigger clone, this may be a read error. This chain connects TRBV6-1 to TRBJ2-2; no clear D. The better agreement between TRBJ1-1 and the DNA end casts doubt on the J call. This CDR3 has 14 amino acids. The germline CDR1 and CDR2 sequences are MNHNS and SASEGT. The chain's CDR3 is CASSDGSGYTGAFF. CDR3 nucleotide sequence: TGTGCCAGCAGTGATGGGTCTGGCTACACTGGAGCTTTCTTT.

This rearrangement joins TRBV29-1 to TRBJ2-3; 10 nucleotides align to TRBD2. J lost 4 bases, V lost 6 bases, and 16 bases had no gene match. Germline assignment: CDR1 SQVTM and CDR2 ANQGSEA. CDR3 size: 17 residues. CDR3 sequence: CSVESHPSGSTADTQYF. The CDR3 DNA reads TGCAGCGTCGAATCCCACCCTAGCGGGAGTACCGCAGATACGCAGTATTTT.

This clonotype was seen ten or more times. V is TRBV20-1 and J is TRBJ1-2; unclear D gene. This CDR3 spans 14 amino acids. CDR1 is DFQATT, CDR2 SNEGSKA, per germline (reference sequence). V lost 6 bases to trimming and J lost 0 bases, with 14 bases between them. This chain's CDR3 is CSANPPPPNYGYTF. CDR3 DNA: TGCAGTGCCAATCCCCCCCCACCTAACTATGGCTACACCTTC.

This clonotype was counted ten times or more. The V and J genes are TRBV6-1 and TRBJ1-1, with D possibly being TRBD1 (6 bases). CDR3 length: 15 residues. Germline V gene lookup returns CDR1 MNHNS and CDR2 SASEGT. The V gene lost 6 bases and the J gene lost 5 bases, with 19 bases spanning the gap. The CDR3 DNA is TGTGCCAGCAGAACAACACAGGGTGGAGGAACTGAAGCTTTCTTT. Amino acid sequence: CASRTTQGGGTEAFF.

The genes are TRBV2 and TRBJ2-7; tentatively, D is TRBD1 (6 bases). The CDR3 is 15 residues long. The V gene lost 3 bases and the J gene lost 5 bases, with 17 bases spanning the gap. From germline, CDR1 is SNHLY and CDR2 FYNNEI. CDR3 bases: TGTGCCAGCAGTGAGTGGGTCAGGGGAACGGACGAGCAGTACTTC. This gives the protein CASSEWVRGTDEQYF.

There are a few counts of this clonotype. The chain combines TRBV20-1 with TRBJ2-2; D is ambiguous. Germline V gene lookup returns CDR1 DFQATT and CDR2 SNEGSKA (reference sequence). This CDR3 has 13 amino acids. The ends were cut back, 1 base at V and 1 base at J, with 4 bases in the middle. The DNA for the CDR3 is TGCAGTGCTAGAGGCTTGAACACCGGGGAGCTGTTTTTT. Residues: CSARGLNTGELFF.

This clonotype was counted many times. The chain uses TRBV2 and TRBJ1-2, with a weak D call TRBD1 (5 bases). Trimming left V 2 bases short and J 0 bases short, with 10 bases between. From germline, CDR1 is SNHLY and CDR2 FYNNEI. There are 15 residues in the CDR3. In DNA form, the CDR3 reads TGTGCCAGCAGTGAATTACAGGCGACTAACTATGGCTACACCTTC. This encodes CASSELQATNYGYTF.

This clonotype turned up a few times. The chain employs TRBV19 and TRBJ2-1, with 12 bases fitting TRBD2. This CDR3 has 18 amino acids. Germline V gene lookup returns CDR1 LNHDA and CDR2 SQIVND (reference sequence). Trimming took 1 base from V and 1 from J; bases not matched to a gene: 5. Written as DNA, the CDR3 is TGTGCCAGTAGTATAGGGGGACTAGCGGGTTGGTCCTACAATGAGCAGTTCTTC. Translating gives CASSIGGLAGWSYNEQFF.

This clonotype was detected only a few times. Written as DNA, the CDR3 is TGTGCCAGCAGCCAAGTGGGCGGGAATTGGGATACGCAGTATTTT. It specifies CASSQVGGNWDTQYF. The V and J genes are TRBV3-1 and TRBJ2-3; tentative D call: TRBD2 (6 bases). This CDR3 spans 15 amino acids. V dropped 1 base and J dropped 6 bases, with 14 bases sitting between them. In germline, CDR1 is LGHDT, CDR2 YNNKEL (reference sequence).

The J gene is TRBJ2-5, the V gene TRBV7-9; either TRBD1 or TRBD2 may fit D (6 bases each). V lost 5 bases and J lost 3, with 13 bases in between. Germline V CDR1 and CDR2: SEHNR, FQNEAQ (reference sequence). The CDR3 runs to 14 residues. CDR3 DNA sequence: TGTGCCAGCAGCCATGGGGGGCAAAAAGAGACCCAGTACTTC. Protein sequence: CASSHGGQKETQYF.

The chain has TRBV5-4 and TRBJ2-1, with a tentative D call TRBD2 (5 bases). This CDR3 is built from 12 residues. V was cut by 7 bases and J by 4 bases, with 9 bases left in between. Germline assignment: CDR1 SGHNT and CDR2 YYREEE (reference sequence). The CDR3 is CASGSSYNEQFF. CDR3 in DNA: TGTGCCAGCGGGAGTAGTTACAATGAGCAGTTCTTC.

This clonotype has a count of ten or more. V usage is TRBV24-1 and J usage is TRBJ2-7, with D possibly being TRBD1 or TRBD2 (5 bases each). Germline V gene lookup returns CDR1 KGHDR and CDR2 SFDVKD. The CDR3 runs 14 residues. The germline V and J ends were trimmed by 5 bases and 0 bases, with 10 bases remaining between them. The CDR3 DNA reads TGTGCCACCAGTGGACACGGGACCTCCTACGAGCAGTACTTC. This gives the protein CATSGHGTSYEQYF.

This clonotype was detected only a few times. The chain links TRBV28 to TRBJ2-4, with 10 bases matching TRBD2. CDR3 length: 15 amino acids. V shed 6 bases and J 7 bases; nucleotides not matched to a gene: 9. The germline CDR1 and CDR2 sequences are MDHEN and SYDVKM. CDR3 amino acids: CASSNPGTSANIQYF. In DNA, the CDR3 is TGTGCCAGCAGCAATCCCGGGACTAGCGCGAACATTCAGTACTTC. The variable domain in full, completed from reference TRBV28 and TRBJ2-4, reads DVKVTQSSRYLVKRTGEKVFLECVQDMDHENMFWYRQDPGLGLRLIYFSYDVKMKEKGDIPEGYSVSREKKERFSLILESASTNQTSMYLCASSNPGTSANIQYFGAGTRLSVL.

A note on this clonotype: The germline gene is not matched at one end of the junction; a read error may be the cause. The CDR3 DNA is TGCAGTGCTACAACCCGGGACAGACCCTCTTATAGCGATCAGCCCCAGCATTTT. Its translation: CSATTRDRPSYSDQPQHF. The genes are TRBV20-1 and TRBJ1-5, with 7 bases identical to TRBD1. Per germline, CDR1 DFQATT and CDR2 SNEGSKA (reference sequence). The CDR3 is made up of 18 amino acids.

This clonotype was observed many times. For the CDR3, the DNA is TGTGCCAGCAGCCAAGAAGCCGGGGAGCTGTTTTTT. Translated: CASSQEAGELFF. This rearrangement joins TRBV3-1 to TRBJ2-2; D gene unclear. The length of the CDR3 is 12 residues. Trimming shortened V by 0 bases and J by 6 bases, and 2 bases separated the two germline ends. CDR1 is LGHDT and CDR2 is YNNKEL in the germline V gene (reference sequence).

This clonotype was counted ten times or more. The V and J genes are TRBV7-2 and TRBJ1-2; tentative D call: TRBD1 (5 bases). The germline V and J ends were trimmed by 2 bases and 2 bases, with 9 bases remaining between them. The CDR3 has 14 residues. Germline assignment: CDR1 SGHTA and CDR2 FQGNSA. The CDR3 region has the DNA TGTGCCAGCAGCTTACGCCGGGACAACTATGGCTACACCTTC. It yields the protein CASSLRRDNYGYTF.

In this sample, this clonotype turned up many times. The V gene is TRBV20-1, the J gene TRBJ2-5, with D unclear. Germline CDR1 and CDR2: DFQATT and SNEGSKA (reference sequence). The CDR3 has 12 residues. V was cut by 6 bases and J by 4 bases, with 12 bases left in between. The CDR3 loop reads CSAETWGETQYF. CDR3 coding DNA: TGCAGTGCCGAAACGTGGGGAGAGACCCAGTACTTC.

This clonotype appeared many times. V usage is TRBV2 and J usage is TRBJ2-7; 9 bases are a match to TRBD1. Germline V lookup: CDR1 SNHLY, CDR2 FYNNEI. V shed 7 bases, J shed 1 base, and the junction held 8 bases outside the gene matches. CDR3 length: 15 amino acids. The CDR3 protein is CASTTPGQGSYEQYF. Here the CDR3 DNA reads TGTGCCAGCACCACTCCGGGACAGGGTTCCTACGAGCAGTACTTC.

The sample holds a few counts of this clonotype. J is TRBJ2-3 and V is TRBV3-1, with TRBD2 matching 7 bases. Germline V gene data show CDR1 as LGHDT and CDR2 as YNNKEL (reference sequence). V lost 3 bases to trimming and J lost 0 bases; unmatched junction nucleotides: 6. The CDR3 loop spans 16 amino acids. CDR3 nucleotide sequence: TGTGCCAGCAGCCAGGAGGTAGCGGGTAGCACAGATACGCAGTATTTT. Amino acid sequence: CASSQEVAGSTDTQYF.

There are many counts of this clonotype. V is TRBV18 and J is TRBJ1-5; D ambiguous. Germline-derived CDR1 and CDR2 are KGHSH and LQKENI. The CDR3 is 13 amino acids. The V gene lost 4 bases and the J gene lost 3 bases, with 7 bases spanning the gap. The CDR3 loop is CASSRGDNQPQHF. CDR3 nucleotide sequence: TGTGCCAGCTCACGGGGAGACAATCAGCCCCAGCATTTT.

This clonotype showed up just a few times. V usage is TRBV11-2 and J usage is TRBJ1-2, with D possibly matching TRBD1 (5 bases). Germline V CDR1 and CDR2: SGHAT, FQNNGV. The CDR3 is 15 residues long. The V end lost 1 base, the J end lost 6 bases, and 15 bases lay between the germline ends. CDR3 sequence (DNA): TGTGCCAGCAGCTTAGTGAGAGGGGCATTGAATGGCTACACCTTC. Translating it yields CASSLVRGALNGYTF.